The text below deals with one TCR beta chain. V was trimmed by 7 bases and J by 7 bases, leaving 10 bases between them. The CDR3 has 11 amino acids. Looked up from germline, CDR1 is MNHNS and CDR2 is SASEGT. Every one of the donors was a Caucasian adult that lived in Nashville, Tennessee. Here immunoSEQ multiplex PCR was the method, and the copy in TCRdb shows in-frame clones only, minus some. The repertoire holds about 2.4 million clones, with 93% as singletons. These data originate in a study of shared clonotypes between healthy human individuals. The wider study: Researchers drew samples from two women and a few men aged 18 to 49.

The sequencing input was naive CD4+ T cells from PBMCs. Documented subset: CD45RA+ positively selected. The rearrangement joins TRBV6-1 to TRBJ2-5; D not resolved. The receptor was derived from a man in his late teens or twenties in good health. Some clones in this sample may be carry-over from other donors' samples. CDR3 coding DNA: TGTGCCAGCAATAACCGACGGACCCAGTACTTC. The encoded protein is CASNNRRTQYF.